This is a list of T cell receptor beta chains from one sample in a study of blood T cell repertoires in COVID-19. Repertoires were generated with immunoSEQ multiplex PCR, while TCRdb's copy carries only in-frame clones and drops some. The sample carries fewer than 150,000 clones, approximately 78% recorded once. Specimen: peripheral blood. All receptors come from a woman older than 75 with acute or convalescent COVID-19. Each CDR3 is given with its conserved first and last residue. The order of the fields is clone size, V gene, D gene, J gene, CDR3 protein, CDR3 DNA. D genes are given only for firm matches. Expanded clones are given a class, and other clones once, few, many or no size at all.

NA	TRBV19	NA	TRBJ1-2	CASSPPDTYGYTF	TGTGCCAGTAGTCCCCCGGACACCTATGGCTACACCTTC
NA	TRBV5-1	TRBD1	TRBJ2-1	CASSLQGQGTYNEQFF	TGCGCCAGCAGCCTGCAGGGACAGGGCACCTACAATGAGCAGTTCTTC
NA	TRBV15	NA	TRBJ2-3	CATSTGNKDTQYF	TGTGCCACCTCCACCGGGAACAAGGATACGCAGTATTTT
few	TRBV5-1	TRBD1	TRBJ2-7	CASSGDRANEQYF	TGCGCCAGCAGCGGAGACAGGGCAAACGAGCAGTACTTC
NA	TRBV7-2	TRBD2	TRBJ2-5	CASSQQRGDGETQYF	TGTGCCAGCAGCCAACAGCGGGGGGATGGGGAGACCCAGTACTTC
NA	TRBV27	NA	TRBJ2-5	CASGHGETQYF	TGTGCCAGCGGACACGGAGAGACCCAGTACTTC
NA	TRBV7-8	NA	TRBJ1-1	CASSHGGPGTEAFF	TGTGCCAGCAGCCACGGGGGTCCGGGCACTGAAGCTTTCTTT
NA	TRBV28	NA	TRBJ2-4	CASSSQGKNIQYF	TGTGCCAGCAGTTCCCAGGGTAAAAACATTCAGTACTTC
NA	TRBV3-1/TRBV3-2	NA	TRBJ1-1	CASSQVRGFTEAFF	TGTGCCAGCAGCCAAGTAAGGGGGTTCACTGAAGCTTTCTTT
NA	TRBV27	TRBD2	TRBJ2-3	CASLPRGGWADTQYF	TGTGCCAGCCTCCCTCGGGGGGGCTGGGCAGATACGCAGTATTTT
NA	TRBV28	NA	TRBJ1-5	CASSLQGRVMSQPQHF	TGTGCCAGCAGTTTGCAGGGGCGGGTTATGAGTCAGCCCCAGCATTTT
NA	TRBV14	NA	TRBJ2-5	CASSPDHTGHQETQYF	TGTGCCAGCAGCCCCGACCATACAGGTCACCAAGAGACCCAGTACTTC
once	TRBV2	TRBD1	TRBJ2-6	CASSDGQGAPGANVLTF	TGTGCCAGCAGTGACGGACAGGGGGCCCCTGGGGCCAACGTCCTGACTTTC
few	TRBV4-1	TRBD1	TRBJ1-6	CASSQLSRQGSPLHF	TGCGCCAGCAGCCAACTCTCCCGACAGGGTTCACCCCTCCACTTT
NA	TRBV2	TRBD2	TRBJ2-3	CASSVWLAGGINTDTQYF	TGTGCCAGCAGTGTCTGGTTAGCGGGAGGAATAAACACAGATACGCAGTATTTT
NA	TRBV12-3/TRBV12-4	NA	TRBJ2-3	CASRPPGGGTQYF	TGTGCCAGCAGACCCCCCGGGGGTGGCACGCAGTATTTT
once	TRBV14	NA	TRBJ1-2	CASSQAIAGNYGYTF	TGTGCCAGCAGCCAAGCTATCGCGGGGAACTATGGCTACACCTTC
many	TRBV5-6	TRBD1	TRBJ2-7	CASSLTGGSSYEQYF	TGTGCCAGCAGCTTGACAGGGGGTAGCTCCTACGAGCAGTACTTC
NA	TRBV28	TRBD2	TRBJ2-3	CASSLESAGGTQYF	TGTGCCAGCAGCCTTGAGAGCGCCGGGGGGACGCAGTATTTT
once	TRBV7-9	TRBD1	TRBJ1-5	CASSPPGTGAQPQHF	TGTGCCAGCAGCCCCCCCGGGACAGGGGCCCAGCCCCAGCATTTT
NA	TRBV29-1	TRBD1	TRBJ2-7	CSALQGASYEQYF	TGCAGCGCTTTACAGGGGGCCTCCTACGAGCAGTACTTC
NA	TRBV28	TRBD2	TRBJ2-7	CASRRGDWGEQYF	TGTGCCAGCCGCCGGGGGGACTGGGGGGAGCAGTACTTC
NA	TRBV27	NA	TRBJ1-5	CASRIRAGLSGPQHF	TGTGCCAGCAGGATTCGGGCAGGGCTATCGGGGCCCCAGCATTTT
NA	TRBV9	NA	TRBJ1-1	CASSVGSSNTEAFF	TGTGCCAGCAGCGTAGGCAGTTCGAACACTGAAGCTTTCTTT
NA	TRBV11-2	TRBD1	TRBJ2-2	CASGYQGAQWTTGELFF	TGTGCCAGCGGGTACCAGGGGGCACAATGGACAACCGGGGAGCTGTTTTTT
NA	TRBV10-3	NA	TRBJ2-7	CATEWGVAGEQYF	TGTGCCACAGAATGGGGGGTGGCAGGCGAGCAGTACTTC
NA	TRBV2	TRBD1	TRBJ1-2	CASSMDRAHYGYTF	TGTGCCAGCAGTATGGACAGGGCTCATTATGGCTACACCTTC
NA	TRBV5-4	TRBD2	TRBJ2-3	CASSLDLAGTTSTDTQYF	TGTGCCAGCAGCTTGGATCTAGCGGGGACAACTAGCACAGATACGCAGTATTTT